One and the same sample provided the 9 T cell receptor beta chains below, sequenced in a study of regulatory T cells in long-lasting Graves disease. Combining iRepertoire HTBI primers with Arm-PCR of CDR3 regions, the authors built TCR beta libraries. In TCRdb, the multiplex PCR reads were re-called with MiXCR into one record per CDR3 protein. Here the sample spans 350,000 to 550,000 distinct CDR3 sequences, 14% being singletons. The time point: newly diagnosed GD, antithyroid drugs for less than 3 months. Extracted RNA from PBMCs served as the source of the TCR library. The sample was also reused in another study, on T cells in Graves' hyperthyroidism and ophthalmopathy.

The sequencing here drew on peripheral blood mononuclear cells (PBMCs), taken at new diagnosis, from a patient treated with antithyroid drugs. Receptor source: a woman aged 45 to 65 with Graves disease.

There are many counts of this clonotype. The chain recombines TRBV12-3 or TRBV12-4 with TRBJ1-4; tentative D call: TRBD1 (6 bases). V was clipped by 6 bases and J by 3 bases, with 14 bases between them. CDR3 length: 15 amino acids. In nucleotides, the CDR3 is TGTGCCAGCAGCCTCCGGACAGTTTCTAATGAAAAACTGTTTTTT. This translates into CASSLRTVSNEKLFF.

This clonotype occurred many times. An end of the junction does not agree with germline; a read error may underlie this. This chain joins TRBV12-3 or TRBV12-4 and TRBJ2-7, with 10 bases aligning to TRBD1. The CDR3 length is 14 residues. The CDR3 sequence: CASSLGTGAYEQYF. CDR3 sequence (DNA): TGTGCCAGCAGCTTAGGGACAGGGGCCTACGAGCAGTACTTC.

This clonotype was counted a few times. The rearrangement uses TRBV12-3 or TRBV12-4 and TRBJ1-5; D gene unclear. The CDR3 has 11 amino acids. The V gene lost 4 bases and the J gene lost 8 bases, with 6 bases spanning the gap. CDR3 nucleotide sequence: TGTGCCAGCAGTTCTGGAGAGCCCCAGCATTTT. Translating gives CASSSGEPQHF.

The V gene is TRBV10-3, the J gene TRBJ1-3; D possibly corresponds to TRBD1 (6 bases). The CDR3 extends over 15 amino acids. CDR1 is ENHRY, CDR2 SYGVKD, per germline. The germline V and J ends were trimmed by 6 bases and 4 bases, with 16 bases remaining between them. CDR3 DNA sequence: TGTGCCATCAGCGACTCCAGGACAGCGGGAAACACCATATATTTT. It encodes CAISDSRTAGNTIYF.

There are many counts of this clonotype. This chain uses TRBV7-8 with TRBJ1-1; unclear D gene. Trimming stripped 2 bases from V and 2 bases from J, with 6 bases between. The CDR3 sequence is 13 residues long. The V gene's germline CDR1 is SGHVS and CDR2 FQNEAQ. CDR3 in amino acids: CASSLYSNTEAFF. DNA of the CDR3: TGTGCCAGCAGCTTATATAGTAACACTGAAGCTTTCTTT.

The rearrangement joins TRBV5-4 to TRBJ2-2; perhaps TRBD2 as D (7 bases). Germline CDR1 is SGHNT and CDR2 is YYREEE (reference sequence). V lost 1 base and J 5 bases, leaving 15 bases between the germline ends. The CDR3 is made up of 16 amino acids. The CDR3 region has the DNA TGTGCCAGCAGCTTGTTAGGGGGAGGGCCGACCGGGGAGCTGTTTTTT. Protein: CASSLLGGGPTGELFF.

To note about this clonotype: A much larger clonotype is one base distant, so this may be a read error. J is TRBJ1-1 and V is TRBV6-5, with D unresolved. Trimming removed 3 bases from V and 1 base from J, with 12 bases in between. The CDR3 extends over 15 amino acids. The germline V gene has CDR1 MNHEY and CDR2 SVGAGI. CDR3 bases: TGTGCCAGCAGTTATTCGCAGCTGGGGAACACTGAAGCTTTCTTT. It specifies CASSYSQLGNTEAFF.

To note about this clonotype: It is likely a read error: a sequence one base away is far more abundant. This chain joins TRBV7-8 and TRBJ2-7; D gene unclear. Looked up from germline, CDR1 is SGHVS and CDR2 is FQNEAQ. V gave up 3 bases and J gave up 7 bases, with 16 bases separating them. The CDR3 loop spans 14 amino acids. CDR3 DNA: TGTGCCAGCAGCTTTTTTGGCTCCTACAATGAGCAGTACTTC. Translating it yields CASSFFGSYNEQYF.

The J gene is TRBJ2-7, the V gene TRBV18; D gene uncertain. Germline assignment: CDR1 KGHSH and CDR2 LQKENI. Trimming removed 3 bases from V and 2 bases from J, with 8 bases in between. The length of the CDR3 is 13 residues. This chain's CDR3 is CASSPVATYEQYF. The CDR3 DNA reads TGTGCCAGCTCACCGGTGGCCACCTACGAGCAGTACTTC.